Presented here are 25 T cell receptor beta chains from one specimen sequenced in a study of blood T cell repertoires in COVID-19. The data were produced by immunoSEQ multiplex PCR, yet TCRdb's version contains in-frame clones alone and is incomplete. The sample carries about 160,000 clones, more than 75% recorded once. Sequencing input: peripheral blood. Source of these receptors: a man in his forties with acute or convalescent COVID-19.

This chain connects TRBV15 to TRBJ1-3; 7 nucleotides match TRBD1. The V segment lost 7 bases and the J segment 2 bases; nucleotides outside the gene matches: 8. CDR1 LNHNV and CDR2 YYDKDF come from the germline V gene (reference sequence). The CDR3 extends over 15 amino acids. The DNA for the CDR3 is TGTGCCACCACCCAGGGACAGCGGACTGGAAACACCATATATTTT. Residues: CATTQGQRTGNTIYF.

In this sample, this clone turned up a few times. CDR3 DNA sequence: TGTGCCAGCAGAATAGGCAATCAGCCCCAGCATTTT. Protein product: CASRIGNQPQHF. The V and J genes are TRBV12-3 or TRBV12-4 and TRBJ1-5; D is ambiguous. Deletions cut 6 bases from V and 2 bases from J, with 5 bases between. This CDR3 has 12 residues.

The chain couples TRBV4-3 to TRBJ2-1, with 10 bases identical to TRBD1. The V segment lost 6 bases and the J segment 7 bases; nucleotides outside the gene matches: 6. CDR1 and CDR2 from the germline V gene are LGHNA and YSLEER. The CDR3 consists of 14 residues. The CDR3, as DNA: TGCGCCAGCAGTCGGACAGGGGGGTTTAATGAGCAGTTCTTC. Its translation is CASSRTGGFNEQFF.

The chain has TRBV5-1 and TRBJ1-1, with D perhaps matching TRBD1 (6 bases). In germline, CDR1 is SGHRS, CDR2 YFSETQ. CDR3 size: 15 residues. V lost 3 bases and J 3 bases, leaving 15 bases between the germline ends. This CDR3 reads CASSYGQRADTEAFF. CDR3 DNA: TGCGCCAGCAGCTACGGACAGAGGGCGGACACTGAAGCTTTCTTT.

The chain is built from TRBV11-1 and TRBJ2-3; TRBD2 agrees at 11 bases. From germline, CDR1 is SGHAT and CDR2 FQDESV (reference sequence). The CDR3 covers 16 residues. The J segment lost 0 bases and the V segment lost 4 bases, leaving 3 bases of the junction unmatched. The CDR3 sequence: CASSSRLAGSTDTQYF. The CDR3 nucleotides read TGTGCCAGCAGCTCCAGACTAGCGGGAAGCACAGATACGCAGTATTTT.

The chain has TRBV4-1 and TRBJ1-4; no clear D gene. The CDR3 is made up of 15 amino acids. V gave up 4 bases and J gave up 4 bases, with 13 bases separating them. Germline loops: CDR1 MGHRA, CDR2 YSYEKL. The CDR3, as DNA: TGCGCCAGCAGCCTTAGCGGACTGGGTAATGAAAAACTGTTTTTT. Its translation is CASSLSGLGNEKLFF.

The chain is built from TRBV6-5 and TRBJ1-5; D call uncertain. The CDR3 has 13 residues. Germline V gives CDR1 MNHEY, CDR2 SVGAGI. V shed 6 bases and J shed 6 bases, with 12 bases lying between them. The CDR3 protein is CASSHREGQPQHF. CDR3 sequence (DNA): TGTGCCAGCAGCCATCGTGAGGGTCAGCCCCAGCATTTT.

This chain connects TRBV5-6 to TRBJ1-1; maybe TRBD1 (6 bases). Trimming shortened V by 4 bases and J by 4 bases, and 20 bases separated the two germline ends. The CDR3 is 16 residues long. CDR1 is SGHDT and CDR2 is YYEEEE in the germline V gene. The CDR3 nucleotides read TGTGCCAGCAGCGAGGAAGGCAGGGGAAAATCCACTGAAGCTTTCTTT. This codes for CASSEEGRGKSTEAFF.

The chain links TRBV3-1 (or the pseudogene TRBV3-2) to TRBJ1-6; D gene uncertain. Trimming took off 3 bases at V and 6 bases at J, with 9 bases between the two ends. The germline V gene has CDR1 LGHDT and CDR2 YNNKEL (reference sequence). This CDR3 spans 14 amino acids. Here the CDR3 DNA reads TGTGCCAGCAGCCAGATCAGTCCTAATTCACCCCTCCACTTT. Translated, it gives CASSQISPNSPLHF.

The chain employs TRBV25-1 and TRBJ1-6; 8 bases are shared with TRBD1. With V trimmed by 5 bases and J by 10 bases, 10 bases remained unmatched. This CDR3 spans 15 amino acids. The germline V gene has CDR1 MGHDK and CDR2 SYGVNS. The CDR3 sequence: CASSIGTGLGSPLHF. In nucleotides, the CDR3 is TGTGCCAGCAGTATCGGGACAGGCCTTGGGTCACCCCTCCACTTT.

There are a few counts of this clone. The gene calls are TRBV5-4 and TRBJ2-1; 9 nucleotides line up with TRBD1. CDR1 is SGHNT and CDR2 is YYREEE in the germline V gene (reference sequence). The CDR3 has 13 residues. Unmatched junction bases numbered 5, after V lost 7 bases and J lost 6 bases. The CDR3 loop reads CASRDRVTNEQFF. DNA of the CDR3: TGTGCCAGCCGGGACAGGGTCACCAATGAGCAGTTCTTC. The complete variable domain, with remaining parts taken from reference TRBV5-4 and TRBJ2-1, reads ETGVTQSPTHLIKTRGQQVTLRCSSQSGHNTVSWYQQALGQGPQFIFQYYREEENGRGNFPPRFSGLQFPNYSSELNVNALELDDSALYLCASRDRVTNEQFFGPGTRLTVL.

This clone has only a few counts. The CDR3 protein is CASSVVSNPNTEAFF. The CDR3 DNA follows: TGTGCCAGCAGCGTCGTTAGCAACCCGAACACTGAAGCTTTCTTT. This chain links TRBV7-2 with TRBJ1-1; no clear D. V was trimmed by 5 bases and J by 1 base, leaving 14 bases between them. The CDR3 loop spans 15 amino acids. Germline V CDR1 and CDR2: SGHTA, FQGNSA.

The J gene is TRBJ1-6, the V gene TRBV5-6; possibly TRBD1 for D (5 bases). The V end lost 0 bases, the J end lost 1 base, and 8 bases lay between the germline ends. This CDR3 region has 16 residues. The germline V gene has CDR1 SGHDT and CDR2 YYEEEE. CDR3 sequence reads: CASSLAGGSYNSPLHF. In DNA form, the CDR3 reads TGTGCCAGCAGCTTGGCCGGGGGTTCCTATAATTCACCCCTCCACTTT. Complete variable domain (other parts from reference TRBV5-6 and TRBJ1-6): DAGVTQSPTHLIKTRGQQVTLRCSPKSGHDTVSWYQQALGQGPQFIFQYYEEEERQRGNFPDRFSGHQFPNYSSELNVNALLLGDSALYLCASSLAGGSYNSPLHFGNGTRLTVT.

The chain links TRBV19 to TRBJ2-5; tentative D call: TRBD2 (5 bases). Trimming stripped 6 bases from V and 3 bases from J, with 8 bases between. The CDR3 runs to 12 residues. Per germline, CDR1 LNHDA and CDR2 SQIVND (reference sequence). The chain's CDR3 is CASRGAEETQYF. DNA of the CDR3: TGTGCCAGTAGAGGAGCGGAAGAGACCCAGTACTTC.

This clone was seen a few times. The chain recombines TRBV5-4 with TRBJ1-3; possibly TRBD1 for D (6 bases). The germline gives CDR1 SGHNT, CDR2 YYREEE (reference sequence). CDR3 length equals 17 residues. V lost 2 bases and J lost 1, with 16 bases in between. The CDR3, as DNA: TGTGCCAGCAGCTTTGTGACAGGATCAATGTCTGGAAACACCATATATTTT. It codes for CASSFVTGSMSGNTIYF.

In DNA form, the CDR3 reads TGTGCCAGCAGTTACCTGGGACAGGGGGCCGGGGAGCTGTTTTTT. Translation gives CASSYLGQGAGELFF. The chain is built from TRBV6-5 and TRBJ2-2; the match to TRBD1 covers 11 bases. CDR1 and CDR2 from the germline V gene are MNHEY and SVGAGI. The V segment lost 2 bases and the J segment 6 bases; nucleotides outside the gene matches: 2. The length of the CDR3 is 15 residues.

This sequence joins TRBV20-1 and TRBJ1-2, with 7 nucleotides matching TRBD1. Germline CDR1 reads DFQATT; CDR2 reads SNEGSKA (reference sequence). V was pared by 3 bases and J by 4 bases, with 8 bases of the junction left unmatched. This CDR3 is 14 amino acids long. As DNA, the CDR3 is TGCAGTGCTAGTACCGGGACAGCGGTCTATGGCTACACCTTC. It specifies CSASTGTAVYGYTF.

The chain carries TRBV9 and TRBJ2-7, with 9 bases aligning to TRBD2. The length of the CDR3 is 15 residues. Per germline, CDR1 SGDLS and CDR2 YYNGEE. J lost 6 bases, V lost 3 bases, and 10 bases had no gene match. In nucleotides, the CDR3 is TGTGCCAGCAGCGGCACCGGGACTAGCTTGGGCGAGCAGTACTTC. It is translated as CASSGTGTSLGEQYF.

V is TRBV2 and J is TRBJ2-7; D perhaps matches TRBD1 (6 bases). This CDR3 has 16 residues. Trimming removed 6 bases from V and 7 bases from J, with 25 bases in between. The germline V gene has CDR1 SNHLY and CDR2 FYNNEI. The CDR3 sequence is CASRTPPLGAAREQYF. CDR3 in DNA: TGTGCCAGCAGAACCCCGCCCCTGGGGGCGGCTCGAGAGCAGTACTTC.

V and J are TRBV7-9 and TRBJ2-1, with 11 bases that match TRBD1. The CDR3 loop spans 13 amino acids. From germline, CDR1 is SEHNR and CDR2 FQNEAQ (reference sequence). The ends lost 4 bases at V and 8 bases at J; junction bases unmatched: 1. In DNA, the CDR3 is TGTGCCAGCAGCTGGACAGGGGGCGATGAGCAGTTCTTC. This encodes CASSWTGGDEQFF.

This chain links TRBV24-1 with TRBJ2-3; 8 positions agree with TRBD2. V dropped 9 bases and J dropped 1; count of bases not matched to a gene: 8. The CDR3 is 15 amino acids. Germline V gene lookup returns CDR1 KGHDR and CDR2 SFDVKD. CDR3 DNA: TGTGCCACCTCGCGGTCAGCGGGGGGCACAGATACGCAGTATTTT. Residues: CATSRSAGGTDTQYF.

V gene TRBV3-1 (or the pseudogene TRBV3-2) combines with J gene TRBJ2-1; 9 positions agree with TRBD2. The germline V gene encodes CDR1 LGHDT and CDR2 YNNKEL (reference sequence). This CDR3 is built from 15 residues. The V segment lost 3 bases and the J segment 6 bases; nucleotides outside the gene matches: 6. For the CDR3, the DNA is TGTGCCAGCAGCCAGCGGGGGGGCGGTGGCAATGAGCAGTTCTTC. Its translation is CASSQRGGGGNEQFF.

This sequence joins TRBV29-1 and TRBJ1-4; D may be TRBD1 (6 bases). The germline V gene has CDR1 SQVTM and CDR2 ANQGSEA. With 0 bases removed from V and 3 bases from J, the gap between germline ends came to 8 bases. The CDR3 extends over 14 amino acids. The CDR3 loop is CSVEEGAPNEKLFF. In DNA form, the CDR3 reads TGCAGCGTTGAAGAGGGGGCGCCTAATGAAAAACTGTTTTTT. Looking up the rest from reference TRBV29-1 and TRBJ1-4 gives the full variable domain: SAVISQKPSRDICQRGTSLTIQCQVDSQVTMMFWYRQQPGQSLTLIATANQGSEATYESGFVIDKFPISRPNLTFSTLTVSNMSPEDSSIYLCSVEEGAPNEKLFFGSGTQLSVL.

V is TRBV27 and J is TRBJ2-1; no firm D call. Germline V gene lookup returns CDR1 MNHEY and CDR2 SMNVEV (reference sequence). Trimming shortened V by 5 bases and J by 0 bases, and 11 bases separated the two germline ends. This CDR3 spans 15 amino acids. The DNA for the CDR3 is TGTGCCAGCAGTCCCTCGTGGCTCTCCTACAATGAGCAGTTCTTC. This translates into CASSPSWLSYNEQFF.

This rearrangement joins TRBV7-3 to TRBJ2-1, with TRBD2 identical over 7 bases. J lost 5 bases, V lost 1 base, and 8 bases had no gene match. Germline CDR1 and CDR2: SGHTA and FQGTGA. This CDR3 is 16 amino acids long. The CDR3 loop is CASSLSRSGGHNEQFF. Here the CDR3 DNA reads TGTGCCAGCAGCTTAAGTCGGTCGGGGGGTCACAATGAGCAGTTCTTC.